This TCR beta chain is from a study of OX40 agonist ivuxolimab in advanced cancers. Turning to the overall study: The costimulatory receptor OX40 (CD134) was targeted by ivuxolimab, a fully human IgG2 agonistic monoclonal antibody. Intravenous ivuxolimab was administered to patients every 2 weeks at six dose levels: 0.01, 0.1, 0.3, 1.5, 3 and 10 mg/kg. Among the roughly 50 dose-escalation patients, roughly 20 had hepatocellular carcinoma, around 15 melanoma, 9 renal cell carcinoma and 9 head and neck cancer. In the dose-escalation cohort, roughly 80% of patients were male, and the mean age was around 60 years, with a range of roughly 23 to 85. Prior anti-PD-1, anti-PD-L1 or anti-CTLA-4 therapy was permitted, and checkpoint inhibitors had been received by 30% to 40% of dose-escalation patients. Partial responses occurred in three dose-escalation patients: two with cutaneous melanoma and one with hepatocellular carcinoma. Peripheral TCRbeta sequencing aimed to test whether ivuxolimab altered TCR sequence diversity and caused clonal T-cell expansion. The monotherapy dose-escalation portion (N ≈ 56 patients) of the phase I ivuxolimab trial is reported in the paper.

For sequencing of the TCRbeta CDR3 region, genomic DNA was extracted from the sorted cells. TCRbeta CDR3 regions were sequenced using the immunoSEQ Assay. Drawn from immuneACCESS, this table holds only the in-frame rearrangements with V and J called that TCRdb kept. Clones are partly lost; checked studies trace under half to an unresolved V gene and leave the rest unexplained. The table for this sample lists about 59,000 clones; over 70% of them were counted only once. The top ten clonotypes cover approximately 0.41% of the sample. The trial excluded patients who had a history of autoimmune disease or were on systemic immunosuppression. Peripheral blood for TCR sequencing was collected from all dose cohorts at baseline, on cycle 4 day 1, and on cycle 7 day 1. Samples were obtained from an open-label, multicenter, first-in-human phase I dose-escalation trial of ivuxolimab. Adults with locally advanced or metastatic melanoma, renal cell carcinoma, hepatocellular carcinoma or head and neck squamous cell carcinoma were enrolled in the trial. Before TCR sequencing, CD4+ T cells and CD8+ T cells were sorted from peripheral blood as separate populations.

Here is what the overall study found, with its caveats: Antigen specificity was not determined for the clonally expanded peripheral T cells. In the 0.1-3.0 mg/kg groups, partial responders had among the lowest normalized peripheral clonal expansion, particularly in CD8+ T cells. On average, CD8+ T cells showed more expanded clones than CD4+ T cells after ivuxolimab. Clonal expansion of both CD4+ and CD8+ blood T cells was observed from baseline to week 6 at doses 0.1 to 3.0 mg/kg. Low levels of normalized T-cell clonal expansion were also seen in some nonresponding patients.

Concerning this clone: Its antigen specificity is not known. No base qualities exist here, and no much larger clone lies one base off it.

This clonotype originated in an adult with an advanced solid tumor such as melanoma, head and neck, liver or kidney cancer. Sequencing used CD4+ or CD8+ T cells sorted from blood, obtained in a trial of the OX40 agonist ivuxolimab.

The CDR3 region: CAISDYGQGSPLHF. The sequenced DNA is TGTGCCATCAGTGATTATGGACAGGGGTCACCCCTCCACTTT. Here the chain combines TRBV10-3 and TRBJ1-6; 9 middle bases align to TRBD1. V lost 3 bases and J lost 10 bases, and the count of bases not matched to a germline gene is 4. The CDR3, cysteine through phenylalanine, is 14 amino acids long. The kept DNA is CDR3 alone, 42 bases in frame from the first base. For CDR1 and CDR2, the germline V gene lists ENHRY and SYGVKD.